This TCR beta chain was observed in a study of response to subunit inactivated influenza vaccine. TCRdb re-analysed the RT-PCR reads in MiXCR, keeping a single row per CDR3 protein. The sample holds around 790,000 distinct CDR3 sequences, 21% seen once. This clonotype was recorded a few times. There are 15 residues in the CDR3. Trimming stripped 0 bases from V and 9 bases from J, with 15 bases between. Germline V gene lookup returns CDR1 SGHTA and CDR2 FQGNSA. The TCR originated in a man aged 50 or older who received an inactivated influenza vaccine. The specimen comprised PBMCs from blood, sampled 4 to 6 days after vaccination. The rearrangement uses TRBV7-2 and TRBJ2-1; tentative D call: TRBD1 (6 bases). The CDR3 reads CASSLAGASRGEQFF. The CDR3 coding sequence is TGTGCCAGCAGCTTAGCGGGGGCTAGCAGGGGTGAGCAGTTCTTC.